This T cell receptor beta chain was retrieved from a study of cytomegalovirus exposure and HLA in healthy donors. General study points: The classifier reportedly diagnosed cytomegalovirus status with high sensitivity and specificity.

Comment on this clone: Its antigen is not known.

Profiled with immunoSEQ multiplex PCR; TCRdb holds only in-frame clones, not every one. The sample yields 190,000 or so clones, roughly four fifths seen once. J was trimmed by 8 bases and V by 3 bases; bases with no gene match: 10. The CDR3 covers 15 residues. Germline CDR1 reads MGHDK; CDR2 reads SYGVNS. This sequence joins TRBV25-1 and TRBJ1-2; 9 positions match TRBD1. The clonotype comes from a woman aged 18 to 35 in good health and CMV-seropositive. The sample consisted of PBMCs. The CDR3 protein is CASSDGTGYSWGYTF. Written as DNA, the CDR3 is TGTGCCAGCAGTGATGGGACAGGGTATTCTTGGGGCTACACCTTC.